A single sample gave rise to the 24 T cell receptor beta chains below, sequenced in a study of regulatory T cells in long-lasting Graves disease. Sample time point: newly diagnosed GD, antithyroid drugs for less than 3 months. Construction of the TCR library relied on RNA isolated from PBMCs. Building the TCR beta libraries relied on iRepertoire HTBI primers, and CDR3 regions underwent Arm-PCR. Each CDR3 protein is one row after TCRdb ran MiXCR on the multiplex PCR reads. The sample holds approximately 560,000 distinct CDR3 sequences, about 16% seen once. These data were also reused for a study on T cells in Graves' hyperthyroidism and ophthalmopathy.

The sample consisted of peripheral blood mononuclear cells (PBMCs), taken at new diagnosis, from a patient treated with antithyroid drugs. The source is a man younger than 30 with Graves disease.

This clonotype was seen at least ten times. The chain couples TRBV6-2 or TRBV6-3 to TRBJ2-1, with 10 bases identical to TRBD1. The V segment lost 5 bases and the J segment 7 bases; nucleotides outside the gene matches: 17. The CDR3 extends over 18 amino acids. Per germline, CDR1 MNHEY and CDR2 SVGEGT. Here the CDR3 reads CASSATGGLLVDRNEQFF. As DNA, the CDR3 is TGTGCCAGCAGTGCGACAGGGGGCCTTCTCGTGGACAGAAATGAGCAGTTCTTC.

The chain has TRBV19 and TRBJ2-1; TRBD1 matches 10 bases. Per germline, CDR1 LNHDA and CDR2 SQIVND (reference sequence). The CDR3 extends over 17 amino acids. J lost 7 bases, V lost 0 bases, and 9 bases had no gene match. The CDR3 is CASSIDYDRGRINEQFF. CDR3 sequence (DNA): TGTGCCAGTAGTATAGATTATGACAGGGGGCGCATAAATGAGCAGTTCTTC.

This clonotype showed up many times. V usage is TRBV20-1 and J usage is TRBJ2-7; D gene uncertain. Trimming shortened V by 4 bases and J by 1 base, and 14 bases separated the two germline ends. CDR3 length equals 14 residues. Germline CDR1 reads DFQATT; CDR2 reads SNEGSKA (reference sequence). This CDR3 is CSATRGEESYEQYF. The DNA of the CDR3 is TGCAGTGCTACCCGAGGTGAGGAATCCTACGAGCAGTACTTC.

The chain carries TRBV6-1 and TRBJ2-1, with D maybe TRBD1 (6 bases). The V gene's germline CDR1 is MNHNS and CDR2 SASEGT. V was pared by 6 bases and J by 4 bases, with 10 bases between. This CDR3 has 13 residues. The CDR3 DNA is TGTGCCAGCAGGTCCGACAGGTACAATGAGCAGTTCTTC. It is translated as CASRSDRYNEQFF.

Ten or more counts support this clonotype. The genes are TRBV7-2 and TRBJ2-2, with 10 positions matching TRBD2. This CDR3 spans 15 amino acids. Unmatched junction bases numbered 5, after V lost 4 bases and J lost 6 bases. Germline V lookup: CDR1 SGHTA, CDR2 FQGNSA. The CDR3, as DNA: TGTGCCAGCAGCTCTCTAGCGGGAGCCCCCGGGGAGCTGTTTTTT. It encodes CASSSLAGAPGELFF.

J is TRBJ1-5 and V is TRBV10-2; D may be TRBD1 (5 bases). The CDR3 extends over 20 amino acids. Deletions cut 6 bases from V and 2 bases from J, with 29 bases between. The germline CDR1 and CDR2 sequences are WSHSY and SAAADI. The CDR3 bases are TGCGCCAGCAGCCCATCAAGTGGCCCAGGGACTTTGGTTGGCAATCAGCCCCAGCATTTT. Encoded protein: CASSPSSGPGTLVGNQPQHF.

This clonotype appeared many times. Germline is not matched at one junction end, which may reflect a read error. The chain joins TRBV12-3 or TRBV12-4 to TRBJ2-3; D might be TRBD1 or TRBD2, each matching 6 bases. The CDR3 is 13 amino acids. Here the CDR3 DNA reads TGTGCCAGCAGCTTAGGGGGGTCGGATACGCAGTATTTT. It yields the protein CASSLGGSDTQYF.

This clonotype was observed a few times. The genes are TRBV10-1 and TRBJ2-3; TRBD2 agrees at 10 bases. Germline V gene sequence: CDR1 WNHNN, CDR2 SYGVQD (reference sequence). Trimming at V came to 3 bases and at J to 2 bases, leaving 2 bases not matched to a gene. This CDR3 has 15 amino acids. The CDR3 spells CASSDTSGNTDTQYF. The CDR3 nucleotides read TGCGCCAGCAGTGATACTAGCGGGAACACAGATACGCAGTATTTT.

The chain recombines TRBV6-2 or TRBV6-3 with TRBJ1-2, with D possibly TRBD1 on 6 matching bases. The germline CDR1 and CDR2 sequences are MNHEY and SVGEGT. The CDR3 extends over 11 amino acids. V was trimmed by 5 bases and J by 8 bases, leaving 9 bases between them. The DNA for the CDR3 is TGTGCCAGCAGTAGACAGGTCGGCTACACCTTC. Encoded protein: CASSRQVGYTF.

This clonotype was observed at least ten times. The gene calls are TRBV11-2 and TRBJ1-1; D possibly corresponds to TRBD1 (6 bases). V was shortened by 3 bases and J by 0 bases, with 17 bases between the two germline ends. From germline, CDR1 is SGHAT and CDR2 FQNNGV. The CDR3 totals 17 residues. CDR3 region: CASSLGPWGLMNTEAFF. The CDR3 DNA sequence: TGTGCCAGCAGCTTGGGACCTTGGGGGCTGATGAACACTGAAGCTTTCTTT. Filled out from reference TRBV11-2 and TRBJ1-1, the complete variable domain reads EAGVAQSPRYKIIEKRQSVAFWCNPISGHATLYWYQQILGQGPKLLIQFQNNGVVDDSQLPKDRFSAERLKGVDSTLKIQPAKLEDSAVYLCASSLGPWGLMNTEAFFGQGTRLTVV.

Concerning this clonotype itself: A much larger clone lies one base from this, so it may be a read error. The rearrangement uses TRBV13 and TRBJ1-1, with a tentative D call TRBD1 (5 bases). The length of the CDR3 is 12 residues. Per germline, CDR1 PRHDT and CDR2 FYEKMQ (reference sequence). The CDR3 sequence: CAGSRVNTEAFF. Here the CDR3 DNA reads TGTGCCGGCAGCAGGGTGAACACTGAAGCTTTCTTT.

This chain uses TRBV2 with TRBJ1-2, with 10 bases fitting TRBD1. Germline V gene lookup returns CDR1 SNHLY and CDR2 FYNNEI. Trimming took 5 bases from V and 7 from J; bases not matched to a gene: 7. The CDR3 loop spans 14 amino acids. In nucleotides, the CDR3 is TGTGCCAGCAGTCTCCGGGGGGACAGGGGTGGCTACACCTTC. This gives the protein CASSLRGDRGGYTF.

This clonotype was counted between two and nine times. The V gene is TRBV7-2, the J gene TRBJ2-1; perhaps TRBD1 as D (6 bases). The ends were cut back, 5 bases at V and 5 bases at J, with 16 bases in the middle. The CDR3 is made up of 15 amino acids. Germline CDR1 and CDR2: SGHTA and FQGNSA. This CDR3 is CASSPLRGKNNEQFF. The CDR3 region has the DNA TGTGCCAGCAGCCCACTGAGGGGGAAAAACAATGAGCAGTTCTTC.

This clonotype was seen at least ten times. The rearrangement links TRBV29-1 to TRBJ1-2, with 7 bases fitting TRBD1. The CDR3 extends over 13 amino acids. The J segment lost 4 bases and the V segment lost 5 bases, leaving 7 bases of the junction unmatched. The germline gives CDR1 SQVTM, CDR2 ANQGSEA. The CDR3 coding sequence is TGCAGCGTTCGGGACAGAGGGCTCTATGGCTACACCTTC. Translation gives CSVRDRGLYGYTF.

CDR3 coding DNA: TGCAGTGCTAGAGATTTGGGAGCGACGGGGACCCAGTACTTC. Residues: CSARDLGATGTQYF. The V gene is TRBV20-1, the J gene TRBJ2-5; D perhaps matches TRBD2 (5 bases). CDR1 is DFQATT and CDR2 is SNEGSKA in the germline V gene (reference sequence). Trimming pared 0 bases from V and 7 bases from J, leaving 15 bases between. This CDR3 has 14 residues.

The sample holds many counts of this clonotype. This chain uses TRBV2 with TRBJ1-5, with D possibly TRBD1 on 6 matching bases. The V end lost 6 bases, the J end lost 4 bases, and 10 bases lay between the germline ends. This CDR3 contains 13 residues. CDR1 SNHLY and CDR2 FYNNEI come from the germline V gene. CDR3 sequence: CASRDQGNQPQHF. The DNA for the CDR3 is TGTGCCAGCAGGGACCAGGGGAATCAGCCCCAGCATTTT.

V gene TRBV28 combines with J gene TRBJ1-1; unclear D gene. V lost 5 bases to trimming and J lost 7 bases, with 17 bases between them. The CDR3 is 14 residues long. Germline V lookup: CDR1 MDHEN, CDR2 SYDVKM. The CDR3 loop reads CASSPLLLKGEAFF. The CDR3 DNA is TGTGCCAGCAGTCCCCTGCTTTTGAAGGGTGAAGCTTTCTTT.

This clonotype was detected ten times or more. The chain combines TRBV2 with TRBJ1-3, with TRBD1 as a possible D gene (5 bases). With 0 bases removed from V and 13 bases from J, the gap between germline ends came to 16 bases. Germline V gene sequence: CDR1 SNHLY, CDR2 FYNNEI. CDR3 length equals 14 residues. The CDR3 DNA follows: TGTGCCAGCAGTGAAGCGACAGAGACAGCGCGTATATATTTT. It yields the protein CASSEATETARIYF.

The table lists this clonotype with many counts. The V gene is TRBV29-1, the J gene TRBJ2-3; 7 nucleotides match TRBD2. The V and J ends lost 4 bases and 0 bases, in that order; junction bases with no gene match: 1. This CDR3 has 13 amino acids. Germline CDR1 is SQVTM and CDR2 is ANQGSEA. The CDR3: CSVGTSSTDTQYF. CDR3 nucleotide sequence: TGCAGCGTTGGGACTAGTAGCACAGATACGCAGTATTTT.

This clonotype occurred many times. The rearrangement links TRBV6-9 to TRBJ2-5; D is unresolved. This CDR3 comprises 11 residues. Trimming stripped 3 bases from V and 5 bases from J, with 4 bases between. Germline V gene data show CDR1 as MNHGY and CDR2 as SVAAGI. DNA for the CDR3: TGTGCCAGCAGTTACACGGAGACCCAGTACTTC. It encodes CASSYTETQYF.

The chain recombines TRBV5-1 with TRBJ2-3; TRBD2 agrees at 8 bases. V was pared by 4 bases and J by 1 base, with 8 bases of the junction left unmatched. The germline V gene encodes CDR1 SGHRS and CDR2 YFSETQ. This CDR3 has 16 residues. CDR3 sequence reads: CASSPGLAEGTDTQYF. DNA for the CDR3: TGCGCCAGCAGCCCCGGACTAGCCGAAGGCACAGATACGCAGTATTTT. The full variable domain, rest sourced from reference TRBV5-1 and TRBJ2-3, is KAGVTQTPRYLIKTRGQQVTLSCSPISGHRSVSWYQQTPGQGLQFLFEYFSETQRNKGNFPGRFSGRQFSNSRSEMNVSTLELGDSALYLCASSPGLAEGTDTQYFGPGTRLTVL.

This rearrangement joins TRBV30 to TRBJ2-2; D gene ambiguous. The V end lost 5 bases, the J end lost 3 bases, and 7 bases lay between the germline ends. This CDR3 region has 12 residues. Germline lookup yields CDR1 GTSNPN and CDR2 SVGIG (reference sequence). In DNA form, the CDR3 reads TGTGCCTGGTCGTGGGACACCGGGGAGCTGTTTTTT. The encoded protein is CAWSWDTGELFF.

This clonotype was counted between two and nine times. CDR3 DNA sequence: TGTGCCAGCAGCTCGGGACTTCCCGGGGGAAACACCATATATTTT. It codes for CASSSGLPGGNTIYF. The chain carries TRBV5-4 and TRBJ1-3, with D perhaps TRBD1 (5 bases). The CDR3 totals 15 residues. Germline CDR1 reads SGHNT; CDR2 reads YYREEE (reference sequence). V lost 3 bases to trimming and J lost 4 bases, with 14 bases between them.

This clonotype has more than one count but fewer than ten. The chain links TRBV29-1 to TRBJ2-1; 7 nucleotides match TRBD1. Trimming at V came to 7 bases and at J to 4 bases, leaving 13 bases not matched to a gene. The germline gives CDR1 SQVTM, CDR2 ANQGSEA. This CDR3 spans 15 amino acids. The CDR3, as DNA: TGCAGCGAAATCGGCCTCGGGACAGCATACAATGAGCAGTTCTTC. Translation: CSEIGLGTAYNEQFF.